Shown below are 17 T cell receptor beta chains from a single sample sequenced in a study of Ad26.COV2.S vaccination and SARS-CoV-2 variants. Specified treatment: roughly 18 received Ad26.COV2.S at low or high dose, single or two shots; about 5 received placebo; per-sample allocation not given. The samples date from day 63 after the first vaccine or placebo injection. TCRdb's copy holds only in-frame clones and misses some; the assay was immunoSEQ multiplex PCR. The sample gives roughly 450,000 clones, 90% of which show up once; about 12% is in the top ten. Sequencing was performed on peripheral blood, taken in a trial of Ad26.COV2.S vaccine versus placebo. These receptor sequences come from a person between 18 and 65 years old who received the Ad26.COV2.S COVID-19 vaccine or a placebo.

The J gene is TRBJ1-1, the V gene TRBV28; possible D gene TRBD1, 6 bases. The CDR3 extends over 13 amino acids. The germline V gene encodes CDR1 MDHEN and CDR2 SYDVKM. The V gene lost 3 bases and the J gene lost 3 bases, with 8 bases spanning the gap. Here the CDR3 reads CASSFGGHTEAFF. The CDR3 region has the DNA TGTGCCAGCAGTTTTGGGGGGCACACTGAAGCTTTCTTT.

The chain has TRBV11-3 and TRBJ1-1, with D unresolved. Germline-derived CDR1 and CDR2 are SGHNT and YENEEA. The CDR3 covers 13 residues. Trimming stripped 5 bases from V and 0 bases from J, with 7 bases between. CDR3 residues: CASSEDMNTEAFF. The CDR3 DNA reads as TGTGCCAGCAGCGAAGACATGAACACTGAAGCTTTCTTT.

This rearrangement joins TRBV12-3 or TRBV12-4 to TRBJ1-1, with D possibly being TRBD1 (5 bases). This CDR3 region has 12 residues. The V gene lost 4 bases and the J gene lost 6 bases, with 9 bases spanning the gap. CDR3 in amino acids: CASSSGGAEAFF. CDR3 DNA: TGTGCCAGCAGTTCCGGGGGGGCTGAAGCTTTCTTT.

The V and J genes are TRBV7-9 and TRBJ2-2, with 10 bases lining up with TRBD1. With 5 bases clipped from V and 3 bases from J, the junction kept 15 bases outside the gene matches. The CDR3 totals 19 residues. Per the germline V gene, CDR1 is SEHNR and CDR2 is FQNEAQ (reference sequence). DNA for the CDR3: TGTGCCAGCAGCCTCCGAGGGGACAGGGGCTTTTCGGACACCGGGGAGCTGTTTTTT. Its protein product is CASSLRGDRGFSDTGELFF.

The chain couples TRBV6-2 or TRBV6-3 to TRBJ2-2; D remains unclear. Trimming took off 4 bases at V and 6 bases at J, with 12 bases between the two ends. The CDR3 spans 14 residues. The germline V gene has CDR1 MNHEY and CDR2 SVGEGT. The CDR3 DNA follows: TGTGCCAGCAGTTTGGATTCTATACCCGGGGAGCTGTTTTTT. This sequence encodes CASSLDSIPGELFF.

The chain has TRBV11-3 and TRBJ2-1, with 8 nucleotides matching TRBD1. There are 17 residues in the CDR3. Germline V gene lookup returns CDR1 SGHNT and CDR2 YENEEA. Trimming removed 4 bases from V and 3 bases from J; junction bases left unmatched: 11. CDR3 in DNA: TGTGCCAGCAGCTCAAAGGGGCCGGGACAGGACTACAATGAGCAGTTCTTC. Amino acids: CASSSKGPGQDYNEQFF.

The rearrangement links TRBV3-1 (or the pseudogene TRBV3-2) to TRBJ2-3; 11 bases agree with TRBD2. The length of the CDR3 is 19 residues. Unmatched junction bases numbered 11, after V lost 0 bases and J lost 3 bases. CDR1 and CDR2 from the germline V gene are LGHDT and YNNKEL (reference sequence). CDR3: CASSQDGEGLADYTDTQYF. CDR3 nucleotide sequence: TGTGCCAGCAGCCAAGACGGGGAGGGACTAGCGGACTATACAGATACGCAGTATTTT.

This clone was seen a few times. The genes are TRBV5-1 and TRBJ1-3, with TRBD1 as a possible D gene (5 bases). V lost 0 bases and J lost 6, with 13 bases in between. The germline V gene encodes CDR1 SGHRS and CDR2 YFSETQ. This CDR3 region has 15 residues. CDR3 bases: TGCGCCAGCAGCTTGGGAGGAGGGGATGAAAACACCATATATTTT. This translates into CASSLGGGDENTIYF.

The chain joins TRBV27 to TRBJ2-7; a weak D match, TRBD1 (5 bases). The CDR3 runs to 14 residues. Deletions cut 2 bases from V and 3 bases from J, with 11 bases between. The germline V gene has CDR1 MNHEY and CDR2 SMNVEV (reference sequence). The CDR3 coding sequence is TGTGCCAGCAGTTTAAGTACAGGCTACTACGAGCAGTACTTC. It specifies CASSLSTGYYEQYF.

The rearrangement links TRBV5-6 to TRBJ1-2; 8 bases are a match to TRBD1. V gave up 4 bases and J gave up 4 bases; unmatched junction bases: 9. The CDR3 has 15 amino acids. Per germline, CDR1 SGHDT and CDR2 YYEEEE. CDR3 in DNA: TGTGCCAGCAGCACAACGGACAGGGAAGGCTATGGCTACACCTTC. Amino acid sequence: CASSTTDREGYGYTF.

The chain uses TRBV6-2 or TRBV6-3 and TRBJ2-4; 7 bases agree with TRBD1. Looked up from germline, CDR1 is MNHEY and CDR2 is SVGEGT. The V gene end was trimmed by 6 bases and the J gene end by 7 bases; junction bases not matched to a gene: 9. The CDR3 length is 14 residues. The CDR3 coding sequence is TGTGCCAGCAGCCTACCCACAGGGGAGAACATTCAGTACTTC. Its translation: CASSLPTGENIQYF.

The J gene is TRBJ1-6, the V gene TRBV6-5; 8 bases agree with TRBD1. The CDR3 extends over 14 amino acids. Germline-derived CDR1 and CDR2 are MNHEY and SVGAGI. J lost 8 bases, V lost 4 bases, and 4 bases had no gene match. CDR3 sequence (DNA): TGTGCCAGCAGTTTCCAGGGGGCCGATTCACCCCTCCACTTT. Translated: CASSFQGADSPLHF.

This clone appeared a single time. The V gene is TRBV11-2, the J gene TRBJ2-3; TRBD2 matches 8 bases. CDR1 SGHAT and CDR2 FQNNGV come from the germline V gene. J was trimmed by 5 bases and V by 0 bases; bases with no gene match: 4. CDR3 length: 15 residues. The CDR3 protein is CASSLEVAGRDTQYF. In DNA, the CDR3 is TGTGCCAGCAGCTTAGAGGTAGCGGGAAGAGATACGCAGTATTTT.

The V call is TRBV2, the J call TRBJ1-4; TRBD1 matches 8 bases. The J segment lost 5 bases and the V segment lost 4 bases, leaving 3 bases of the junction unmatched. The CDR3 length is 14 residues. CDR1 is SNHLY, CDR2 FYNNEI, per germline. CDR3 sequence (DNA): TGTGCCAGCAGTGGAGACAGGGGAAATGAAAAACTGTTTTTT. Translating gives CASSGDRGNEKLFF. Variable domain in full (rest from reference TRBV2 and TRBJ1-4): EPEVTQTPSHQVTQMGQEVILRCVPISNHLYFYWYRQILGQKVEFLVSFYNNEISEKSEIFDDQFSVERPDGSNFTLKIRSTKLEDSAMYFCASSGDRGNEKLFFGSGTQLSVL.

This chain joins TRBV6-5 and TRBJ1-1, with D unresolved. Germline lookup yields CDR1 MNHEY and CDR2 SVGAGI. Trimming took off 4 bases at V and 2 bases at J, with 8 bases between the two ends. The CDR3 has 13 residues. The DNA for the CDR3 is TGTGCCAGCAGTTCTCAGCGTAACACTGAAGCTTTCTTT. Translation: CASSSQRNTEAFF.

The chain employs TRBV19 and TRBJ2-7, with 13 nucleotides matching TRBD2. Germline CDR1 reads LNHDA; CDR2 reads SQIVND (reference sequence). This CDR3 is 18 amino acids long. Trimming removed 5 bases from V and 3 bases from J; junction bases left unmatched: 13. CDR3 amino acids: CASSLAVTSGRRYYEQYF. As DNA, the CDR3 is TGTGCCAGTAGTTTAGCCGTGACTAGCGGGAGGAGGTACTACGAGCAGTACTTC. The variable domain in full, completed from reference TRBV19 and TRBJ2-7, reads DGGITQSPKYLFRKEGQNVTLSCEQNLNHDAMYWYRQDPGQGLRLIYYSQIVNDFQKGDIAEGYSVSREKKESFPLTVTSAQKNPTAFYLCASSLAVTSGRRYYEQYFGPGTRLTVT.

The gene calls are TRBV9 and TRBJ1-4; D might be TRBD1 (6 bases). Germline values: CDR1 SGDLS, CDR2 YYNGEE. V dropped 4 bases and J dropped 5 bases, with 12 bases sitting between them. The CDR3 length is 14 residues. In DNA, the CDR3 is TGTGCCAGCAGCCAAGACAGGTGGAATGAAAAACTGTTTTTT. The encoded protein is CASSQDRWNEKLFF.